Listed here are 24 T cell receptor beta chains from one sample, sequenced in a study of preoperative IRX-2 immunotherapy in early breast cancer. The treatment: preoperative locoregional IRX-2 cytokine immunotherapy. Profiling relied on immunoSEQ multiplex PCR, and the TCRdb table lists in-frame clones only, not all of them. The sample holds 28,000 or so clones, 90% seen once. Sampling took place from a patient treated with IRX-2 immunotherapy. The receptors originated from a human donor with breast cancer.

The gene calls are TRBV7-9 and TRBJ2-7, with TRBD1 identical over 7 bases. The trim removed 3 bases at V and 5 bases at J, leaving 1 base unmatched. The CDR3 spans 12 residues. Germline V CDR1 and CDR2: SEHNR, FQNEAQ (reference sequence). The CDR3 spells CASSFTGDEQYF. The CDR3 DNA reads as TGTGCCAGCAGCTTCACAGGGGACGAGCAGTACTTC.

This chain connects TRBV11-2 to TRBJ1-1; 10 bases fit TRBD1. Germline loops: CDR1 SGHAT, CDR2 FQNNGV. The ends lost 5 bases at V and 6 bases at J; junction bases unmatched: 9. The CDR3 length is 15 residues. CDR3 loop: CASSPRPGQGAEAFF. CDR3 DNA sequence: TGTGCCAGCAGCCCCCGCCCCGGACAGGGGGCTGAAGCTTTCTTT.

The chain is built from TRBV7-6 and TRBJ2-7; 7 nucleotides agree with TRBD2. CDR1 and CDR2 (germline): SGHVS, FNYEAQ. Trimming cost V 0 bases and J 3 bases; bases outside gene matches: 5. The CDR3 contains 15 residues. Here the CDR3 reads CASSLAPGLIYEQYF. The CDR3 DNA follows: TGTGCCAGCAGCTTAGCACCGGGACTAATCTACGAGCAGTACTTC.

V is TRBV25-1 and J is TRBJ1-2; 7 bases match TRBD1. The length of the CDR3 is 14 residues. CDR1 and CDR2 (germline): MGHDK, SYGVNS. Trimming at V came to 6 bases and at J to 4 bases, leaving 8 bases not matched to a gene. The chain's CDR3 is CASRDGRGVYGYTF. The CDR3 DNA sequence: TGTGCCAGCAGGGATGGCAGGGGGGTCTATGGCTACACCTTC.

V usage is TRBV6-6 and J usage is TRBJ2-2; D call uncertain. V lost 2 bases and J 1 base, leaving 5 bases between the germline ends. This CDR3 has 14 residues. From germline, CDR1 is MNHNY and CDR2 SVGAGI (reference sequence). CDR3 sequence (DNA): TGTGCCAGCAGTTACCAGCGGAACACCGGGGAGCTGTTTTTT. Translating it yields CASSYQRNTGELFF.

The chain joins TRBV30 to TRBJ1-1; the match to TRBD1 covers 9 bases. Per germline, CDR1 GTSNPN and CDR2 SVGIG (reference sequence). Trimming at V came to 4 bases and at J to 4 bases, leaving 4 bases not matched to a gene. The CDR3 length is 13 residues. The CDR3 nucleotides read TGTGCCTGGACCGGGGACAGGGTCACTGAAGCTTTCTTT. Protein sequence: CAWTGDRVTEAFF.

The J gene is TRBJ2-1, the V gene TRBV5-8; D gene ambiguous. The CDR3 has 16 amino acids. V was cut by 0 bases and J by 0 bases, with 10 bases left in between. CDR1 and CDR2 (germline): SGHTS, YDEGEE. As DNA, the CDR3 is TGTGCCAGCAGCTTGGTCACAGTCAGCTCCTACAATGAGCAGTTCTTC. Translated: CASSLVTVSSYNEQFF.

The chain carries TRBV5-1 and TRBJ1-6; tentative D call: TRBD1 (6 bases). Germline V gives CDR1 SGHRS, CDR2 YFSETQ. This CDR3 spans 15 amino acids. V dropped 0 bases and J dropped 8 bases, with 12 bases sitting between them. CDR3 residues: CASSLGTARDSPLHF. In DNA, the CDR3 is TGCGCCAGCAGCTTGGGGACAGCGAGGGATTCACCCCTCCACTTT.

This clone was seen once. The J gene is TRBJ2-7, the V gene TRBV19; 8 bases match TRBD1. With 3 bases clipped from V and 3 bases from J, the junction kept 7 bases outside the gene matches. The CDR3 covers 15 residues. Germline V gene sequence: CDR1 LNHDA, CDR2 SQIVND (reference sequence). The CDR3 reads CASSIASGGRYEQYF. CDR3 in DNA: TGTGCCAGTAGTATTGCGTCAGGGGGCCGCTACGAGCAGTACTTC.

The chain carries TRBV5-1 and TRBJ2-1, with 7 bases aligning to TRBD2. Germline CDR1 and CDR2: SGHRS and YFSETQ. CDR3 size: 13 residues. The trim removed 2 bases at V and 5 bases at J, leaving 1 base unmatched. The CDR3 DNA reads as TGCGCCAGCAGCTTAGGGACTAACAATGAGCAGTTCTTC. Protein sequence: CASSLGTNNEQFF.

The chain links TRBV29-1 to TRBJ2-5, with unresolved D. CDR3 size: 13 residues. The V gene's germline CDR1 is SQVTM and CDR2 ANQGSEA. The V end was cut by 4 bases, the J end by 0 bases, with 9 bases between. CDR3 region: CSVVGLNQETQYF. CDR3 nucleotide sequence: TGCAGCGTTGTCGGGCTTAACCAAGAGACCCAGTACTTC.

This chain joins TRBV7-9 and TRBJ1-5, with D uncertain. Germline assignment: CDR1 SEHNR and CDR2 FQNEAQ (reference sequence). With 5 bases removed from V and 0 bases from J, the gap between germline ends came to 11 bases. CDR3 size: 15 residues. This CDR3 is CASSPDGSSNQPQHF. The CDR3 bases are TGTGCCAGCAGCCCAGACGGTTCTAGCAATCAGCCCCAGCATTTT.

J is TRBJ1-1 and V is TRBV18; 8 bases line up with TRBD1. The CDR3 runs 16 residues. Germline CDR1 and CDR2: KGHSH and LQKENI. With V trimmed by 2 bases and J by 1 base, 6 bases remained unmatched. CDR3 amino acids: CASSPWQGAENTEAFF. Here the CDR3 DNA reads TGTGCCAGCTCACCATGGCAGGGGGCGGAGAACACTGAAGCTTTCTTT.

This clone was seen more than once but under ten times. V and J are TRBV9 and TRBJ2-7; D might be TRBD1 (6 bases). With 3 bases removed from V and 2 bases from J, the gap between germline ends came to 9 bases. Germline CDR1 SGDLS, CDR2 YYNGEE. This CDR3 is 13 amino acids long. CDR3: CASSAGTTYEQYF. CDR3 DNA: TGTGCCAGCAGCGCAGGGACAACCTACGAGCAGTACTTC.

The chain joins TRBV9 to TRBJ2-5; TRBD2 is a possible D gene (6 bases). The CDR3 has 12 residues. V lost 4 bases, J lost 5 bases, and 9 bases lay in between. Germline V gives CDR1 SGDLS, CDR2 YYNGEE. The CDR3 sequence is CASSPAGETQYF. DNA of the CDR3: TGTGCCAGCAGCCCCGCGGGGGAGACCCAGTACTTC.

The V gene is TRBV6-1, the J gene TRBJ2-3; 9 bases match TRBD1. In germline, CDR1 is MNHNS, CDR2 SASEGT. CDR3 length: 15 amino acids. J lost 0 bases, V lost 6 bases, and 4 bases had no gene match. The CDR3 loop reads CASRGQGTSTDTQYF. The CDR3 DNA reads TGTGCCAGCAGAGGACAGGGGACTAGCACAGATACGCAGTATTTT.

The chain joins TRBV6-5 to TRBJ2-3; a weak D match, TRBD2 (7 bases). Trimming took off 4 bases at V and 6 bases at J, with 14 bases between the two ends. The CDR3 runs 14 residues. Germline CDR1 MNHEY, CDR2 SVGAGI. CDR3 region: CASSFPGGRDTQYF. The CDR3 DNA reads as TGTGCCAGCAGTTTCCCGGGGGGCAGGGATACGCAGTATTTT.

This clone has just one count. The V gene is TRBV29-1, the J gene TRBJ1-1; D gene unclear. Germline loops: CDR1 SQVTM, CDR2 ANQGSEA. V was shortened by 2 bases and J by 2 bases, with 15 bases between the two germline ends. This CDR3 has 15 residues. The CDR3 DNA is TGCAGCGTTGAATGGGGTTGGGGAGGCAACACTGAAGCTTTCTTT. Its protein is CSVEWGWGGNTEAFF.

The chain couples TRBV7-2 to TRBJ2-5; TRBD2 agrees at 8 bases. The CDR3 runs to 13 residues. After removal of 8 bases from V and 2 bases from J, the junction contained 4 bases not matched to a gene. Germline assignment: CDR1 SGHTA and CDR2 FQGNSA. This CDR3 reads CASLAGRQETQYF. CDR3 nucleotide sequence: TGTGCCAGCTTAGCGGGGAGACAAGAGACCCAGTACTTC.

V is TRBV19 and J is TRBJ2-7, with D possibly being TRBD1 or TRBD2 (6 bases each). Germline-derived CDR1 and CDR2 are LNHDA and SQIVND (reference sequence). There are 17 residues in the CDR3. V lost 2 bases to trimming and J lost 5 bases, with 22 bases between them. CDR3 DNA sequence: TGTGCCAGTAGTATATTCGGAGGGGCGTTGGGGGGCGACGAGCAGTACTTC. Translated, it gives CASSIFGGALGGDEQYF.

The V gene is TRBV2, the J gene TRBJ1-1, with 7 bases fitting TRBD1. This CDR3 contains 13 residues. Per germline, CDR1 SNHLY and CDR2 FYNNEI. The V and J ends lost 7 bases and 6 bases, in that order; junction bases with no gene match: 8. CDR3 residues: CASTPGTDSEAFF. The CDR3 DNA reads as TGTGCCAGCACCCCCGGGACAGACTCTGAAGCTTTCTTT.

CDR3 residues: CASSVGQVAKNIQYF. CDR3 sequence (DNA): TGTGCCAGCAGCGTCGGACAGGTAGCCAAAAACATTCAGTACTTC. V gene TRBV5-4 combines with J gene TRBJ2-4, with 7 bases that match TRBD1. The CDR3 runs to 15 residues. The germline gives CDR1 SGHNT, CDR2 YYREEE (reference sequence). J lost 0 bases, V lost 4 bases, and 4 bases had no gene match.

This clone showed up just once. The genes are TRBV6-5 and TRBJ2-7; possibly TRBD2 for D (5 bases). This CDR3 region has 15 residues. From germline, CDR1 is MNHEY and CDR2 SVGAGI. The V gene lost 0 bases and the J gene lost 4 bases, with 13 bases spanning the gap. Here the CDR3 reads CASSYSAGDGYEQYF. For the CDR3, the DNA is TGTGCCAGCAGTTACTCGGCGGGCGATGGTTACGAGCAGTACTTC.

This rearrangement joins TRBV2 to TRBJ2-3; possible D gene TRBD2, 5 bases. Germline V lookup: CDR1 SNHLY, CDR2 FYNNEI. V lost 4 bases to trimming and J lost 5 bases, with 16 bases between them. The CDR3 consists of 15 residues. The CDR3 here is CASSAQTLSGDTQYF. In DNA, the CDR3 is TGTGCCAGCAGTGCTCAGACCTTAAGCGGAGATACGCAGTATTTT.